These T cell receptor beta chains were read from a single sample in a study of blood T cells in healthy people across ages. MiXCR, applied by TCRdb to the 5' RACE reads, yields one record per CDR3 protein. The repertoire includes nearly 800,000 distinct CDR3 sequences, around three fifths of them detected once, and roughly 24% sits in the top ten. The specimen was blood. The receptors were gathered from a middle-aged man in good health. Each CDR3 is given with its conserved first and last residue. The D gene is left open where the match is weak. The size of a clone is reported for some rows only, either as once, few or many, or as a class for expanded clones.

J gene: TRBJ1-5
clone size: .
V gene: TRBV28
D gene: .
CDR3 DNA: TGTGCCAGCAGTCCCCTTGGGGGGTGGGCTCCCCAGCATTTT
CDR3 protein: CASSPLGGWAPQHF

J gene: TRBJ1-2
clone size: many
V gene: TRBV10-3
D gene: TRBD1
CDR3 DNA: TGTGCCATCGACCGGGACAGGGGCTATGGCTACACCTTC
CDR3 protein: CAIDRDRGYGYTF

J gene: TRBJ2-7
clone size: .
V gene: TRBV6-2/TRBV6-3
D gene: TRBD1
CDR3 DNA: TGCGCTACGCGGGACAGGGGCTACGAGCAGTACTTC
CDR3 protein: CATRDRGYEQYF

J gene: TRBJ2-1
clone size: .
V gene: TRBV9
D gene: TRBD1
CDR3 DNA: TGTGCCAGCAGCGTAGAGGGACAGGGGTTCGATGAGCAGTTCTTC
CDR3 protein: CASSVEGQGFDEQFF

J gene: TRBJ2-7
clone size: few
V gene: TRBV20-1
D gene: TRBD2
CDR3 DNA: TGCAGTGCTAGTGCGGGAGATTTGACGGGGGAGCAGTACTTC
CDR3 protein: CSASAGDLTGEQYF

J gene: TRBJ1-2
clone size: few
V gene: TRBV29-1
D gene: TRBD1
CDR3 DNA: TGCAGCGTTGAGGACAGGGGGCTTAACTATGGCTACACCTTC
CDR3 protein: CSVEDRGLNYGYTF

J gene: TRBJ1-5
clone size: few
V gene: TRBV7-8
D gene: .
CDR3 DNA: TGTGCCAGCAGTGGAAGGAATCAGCCCCAGCATTTT
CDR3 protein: CASSGRNQPQHF

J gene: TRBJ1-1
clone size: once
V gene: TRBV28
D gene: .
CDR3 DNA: TGTGCCAGCAGTTCTCACCCCGGGGGGGGGAGGCGGAACACTGAAGCTTTCTTT
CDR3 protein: CASSSHPGGGRRNTEAFF

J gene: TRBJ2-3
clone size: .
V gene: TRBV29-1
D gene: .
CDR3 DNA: TGCAGCGTTGTTGCGGCGGGCACAGATACGCAGTATTTT
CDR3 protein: CSVVAAGTDTQYF

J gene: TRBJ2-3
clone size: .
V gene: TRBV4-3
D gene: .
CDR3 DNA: TGCGCCAGCAGCCAAGGTTGGCAGAGCACAGATACGCAGTATTTT
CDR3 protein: CASSQGWQSTDTQYF

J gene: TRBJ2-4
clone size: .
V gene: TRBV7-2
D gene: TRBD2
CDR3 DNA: TGTGCCAGCAGCTTAGTTTCCGGGACTTGCGGGGGACGAAACATTCAGTACTTC
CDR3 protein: CASSLVSGTCGGRNIQYF

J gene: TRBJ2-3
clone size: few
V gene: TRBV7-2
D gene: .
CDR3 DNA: TGTGCCAGCCGTAGGACGTTCAACACAGATACGCAGTATTTT
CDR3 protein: CASRRTFNTDTQYF

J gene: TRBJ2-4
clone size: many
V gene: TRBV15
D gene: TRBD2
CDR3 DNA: TGTGCCACCAGCAGAGAAATAAGCGGGAGTTACATTCAGTACTTC
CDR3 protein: CATSREISGSYIQYF

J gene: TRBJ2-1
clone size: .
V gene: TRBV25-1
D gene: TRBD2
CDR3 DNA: TGTGCCAGCAGTGGGGGACTAGCGGGGTATAATGAGCAGTTCTTC
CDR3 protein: CASSGGLAGYNEQFF

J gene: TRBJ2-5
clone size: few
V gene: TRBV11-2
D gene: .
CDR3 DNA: TGTGCCAGCAGCCCCTGGACAGAAGGGGAGGAGACCCAGTACTTC
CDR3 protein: CASSPWTEGEETQYF

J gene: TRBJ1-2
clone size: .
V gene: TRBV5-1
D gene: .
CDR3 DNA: TGCGCCAGCAGCTTGTATTCCGGGACGCAGGAAGATGGCTACACCTTC
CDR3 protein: CASSLYSGTQEDGYTF

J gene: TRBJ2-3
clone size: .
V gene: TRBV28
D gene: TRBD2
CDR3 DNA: TGTGCCAGCAGTTTATGGGCTAGCGGGAGCCCAGATACGCAGTATTTT
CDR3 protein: CASSLWASGSPDTQYF

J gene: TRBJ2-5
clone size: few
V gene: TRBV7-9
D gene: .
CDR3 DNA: TGTGCCAGCAGCTCACAGATTCAAAGGGAGACCCAGTACTTC
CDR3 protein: CASSSQIQRETQYF

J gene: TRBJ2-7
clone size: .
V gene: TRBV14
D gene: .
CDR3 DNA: TGTGCCAGCAGCCACAAGGACAATTACGAGCAGTACTTC
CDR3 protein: CASSHKDNYEQYF

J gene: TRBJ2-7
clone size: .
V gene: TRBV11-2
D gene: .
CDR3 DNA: TGTGCCAGCAGCTTAGCCTGGGCAGCGGGCCAAGGGCTAGACGAGCAGTACTTC
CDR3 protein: CASSLAWAAGQGLDEQYF

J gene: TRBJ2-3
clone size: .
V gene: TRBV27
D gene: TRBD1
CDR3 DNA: TGTGCCAGCAGTCCGCGGACAGGATTGACAGATACGCAGTATTTT
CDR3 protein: CASSPRTGLTDTQYF

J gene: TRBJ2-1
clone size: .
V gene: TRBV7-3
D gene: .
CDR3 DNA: TGTGCCAGCAGCTTACAACGGGGGGCCAGACCCTCCTACAATGAGCAGTTCTTC
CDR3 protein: CASSLQRGARPSYNEQFF

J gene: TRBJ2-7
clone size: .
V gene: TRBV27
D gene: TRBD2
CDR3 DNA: TGTGCCAGCACCTTCTCCCAGGGAGGGGAGCAGTACTTC
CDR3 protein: CASTFSQGGEQYF